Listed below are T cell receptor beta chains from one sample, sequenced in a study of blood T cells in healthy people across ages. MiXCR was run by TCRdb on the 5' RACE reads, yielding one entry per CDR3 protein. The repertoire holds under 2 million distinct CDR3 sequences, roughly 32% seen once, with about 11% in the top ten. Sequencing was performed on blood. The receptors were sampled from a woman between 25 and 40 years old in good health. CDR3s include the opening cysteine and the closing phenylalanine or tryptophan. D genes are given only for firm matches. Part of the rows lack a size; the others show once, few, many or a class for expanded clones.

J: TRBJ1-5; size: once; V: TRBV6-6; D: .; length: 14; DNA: TGTGCCAGCAGGGGCTTAGGGGGAGCTCAGCCCCAGCATTTT; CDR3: CASRGLGGAQPQHF
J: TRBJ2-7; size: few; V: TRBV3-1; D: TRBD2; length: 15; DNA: TGTGCCAGCACACATAGCGGGTCCCGCTCCTACGAGCAGTACTTC; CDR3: CASTHSGSRSYEQYF
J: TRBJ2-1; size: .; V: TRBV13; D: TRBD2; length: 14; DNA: TGTGCCAGCAGCACGGGACTAGCGGGCGATGAGCAGTTCTTC; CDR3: CASSTGLAGDEQFF
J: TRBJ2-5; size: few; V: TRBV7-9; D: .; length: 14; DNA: TGTGCCAGCAGCCCTCGGGAGAAGCAAGGGACCCAGTACTTC; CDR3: CASSPREKQGTQYF
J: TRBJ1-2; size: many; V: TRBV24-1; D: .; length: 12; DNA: TGTGCCACCAGTGGTTCGACCGGTGGCTACACCTTC; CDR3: CATSGSTGGYTF
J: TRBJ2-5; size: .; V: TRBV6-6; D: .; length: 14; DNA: TGTGCCAGCAGTTACTCGGAGGGACAAGAGACCCAGTACTTC; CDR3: CASSYSEGQETQYF
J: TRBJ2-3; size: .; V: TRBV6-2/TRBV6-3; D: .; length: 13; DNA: TGTGCCAACAGGCTAAGCCTCGCAGATACGCAGTATTTT; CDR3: CANRLSLADTQYF
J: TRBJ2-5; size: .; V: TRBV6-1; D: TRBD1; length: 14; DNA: TGTGCCAGCAGTGAAGACGGGACAGAAGAGACCCAGTACTTC; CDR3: CASSEDGTEETQYF
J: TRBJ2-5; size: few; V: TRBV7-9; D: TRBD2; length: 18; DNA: TGTGCCAGCAGCTTAACCGGGGCCCGACTAGCGGGAGAAGAGACCCAGTACTTC; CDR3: CASSLTGARLAGEETQYF
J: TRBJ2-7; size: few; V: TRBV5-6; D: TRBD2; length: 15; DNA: TGTGCCAGCAGCTTGGGGGGAGCGGGGAAATACGAGCAGTACTTC; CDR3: CASSLGGAGKYEQYF
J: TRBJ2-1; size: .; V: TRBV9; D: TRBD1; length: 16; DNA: TGTGCCAGCAGCGCTTCCGGGACAGGGATTTACAATGAGCAGTTCTTC; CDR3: CASSASGTGIYNEQFF
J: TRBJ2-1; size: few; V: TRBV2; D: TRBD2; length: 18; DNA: TGTGCCAGCAGTTCCATCCATGGGACTAGCGGGGGGTTTAATGAGCAGTTCTTC; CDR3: CASSSIHGTSGGFNEQFF
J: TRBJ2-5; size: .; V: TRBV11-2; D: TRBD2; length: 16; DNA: TGTGCCAGCAGCCTAGCGGGAGGGCCTTACAGGGAGACCCAGTACTTC; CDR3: CASSLAGGPYRETQYF
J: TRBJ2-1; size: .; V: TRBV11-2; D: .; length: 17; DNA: TGTGCCAGCAGCTTAGTTTGGCGGGGACCCCACTACAATGAGCAGTTCTTC; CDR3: CASSLVWRGPHYNEQFF
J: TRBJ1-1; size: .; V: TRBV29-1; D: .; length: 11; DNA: TGCAGCGTTACGGGGGCGGCTGAAGCTTTCTTT; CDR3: CSVTGAAEAFF
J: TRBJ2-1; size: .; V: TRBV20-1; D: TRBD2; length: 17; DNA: TGCAGTGCTAGAGGGGCTAGCGGGGGCAGCTCCTACAATGAGCAGTTCTTC; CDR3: CSARGASGGSSYNEQFF
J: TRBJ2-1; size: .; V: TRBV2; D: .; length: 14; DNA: TGTGCCAGCAGTGAAAGGCCTGTAAACAATGAGCAGTTCTTC; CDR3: CASSERPVNNEQFF
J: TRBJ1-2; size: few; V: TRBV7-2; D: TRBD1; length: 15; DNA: TGTGCCAGCAGCTTAGTGGGCAGGGGGGTCTATGGCTACACCTTC; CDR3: CASSLVGRGVYGYTF
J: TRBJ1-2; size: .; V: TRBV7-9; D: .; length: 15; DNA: TGTGCCAGCAGCGACCCCAGGGGATTCCTAGATGGCTACACCTTC; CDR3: CASSDPRGFLDGYTF
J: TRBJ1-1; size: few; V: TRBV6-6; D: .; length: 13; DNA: TGTGCCAGCAGAGGACAGACGAACACTGAAGCTTTCTTT; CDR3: CASRGQTNTEAFF
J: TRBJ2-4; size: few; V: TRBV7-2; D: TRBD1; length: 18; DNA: TGTGCCAGCAGCTCAAAGGGGCAGGGGGCTGGGGCCAAAAACATTCAGTACTTC; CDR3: CASSSKGQGAGAKNIQYF
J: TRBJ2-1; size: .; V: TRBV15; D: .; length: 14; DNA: TGTGCCACCAGCAGAGATTTCACCCCTCGAACCCAGTTCTTC; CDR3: CATSRDFTPRTQFF
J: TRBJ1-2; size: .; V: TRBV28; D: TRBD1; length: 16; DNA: TGTGCCAGCAGTTTAACGGGACAGGGGGTGCCCTATGGCTACACCTTC; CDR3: CASSLTGQGVPYGYTF
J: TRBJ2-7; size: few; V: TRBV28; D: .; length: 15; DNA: TGTGCCAGCAGGCCGGAGGGGTTGGGACGCTACGAGCAGTACTTC; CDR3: CASRPEGLGRYEQYF
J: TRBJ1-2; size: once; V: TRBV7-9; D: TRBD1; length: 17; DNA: TGTGCCAGCAGCTCGGGACAGGGCAGAGAGTCAGGTTATGGCTACACCTTC; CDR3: CASSSGQGRESGYGYTF
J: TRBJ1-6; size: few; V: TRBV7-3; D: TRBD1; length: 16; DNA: TGTGCCAGCAGCTTAAACGACAGGGGAATAGGTTCACCCCTCCACTTT; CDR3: CASSLNDRGIGSPLHF
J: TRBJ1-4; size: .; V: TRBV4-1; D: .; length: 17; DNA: TGCGCCAGCAGCCCAGGCGGACGAGGTCCTACTAATGAAAAACTGTTTTTT; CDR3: CASSPGGRGPTNEKLFF
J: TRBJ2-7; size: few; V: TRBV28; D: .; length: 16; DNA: TGTGCCAGCAGTTTGAGGAAGTCCGCCTTCTCCTACGAGCAGTACTTC; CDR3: CASSLRKSAFSYEQYF
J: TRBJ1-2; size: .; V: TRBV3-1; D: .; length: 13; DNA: TGTGCCAGCAGCCAAAGTCAGGGAGATGGCTACACCTTC; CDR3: CASSQSQGDGYTF
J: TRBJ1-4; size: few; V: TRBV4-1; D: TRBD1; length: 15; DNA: TGCGCCAGCAGCTACTCGGACAGGGGTGATGAAAAACTGTTTTTT; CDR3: CASSYSDRGDEKLFF
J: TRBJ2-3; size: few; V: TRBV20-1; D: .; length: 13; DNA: TGCAGTGCCGTCCGGCCGGGGACAGATACGCAGTATTTT; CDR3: CSAVRPGTDTQYF
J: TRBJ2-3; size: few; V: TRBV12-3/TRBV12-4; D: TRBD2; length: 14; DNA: TGTGCCAGCAGTACTAGCGGGTGGATCGATACGCAGTATTTT; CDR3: CASSTSGWIDTQYF
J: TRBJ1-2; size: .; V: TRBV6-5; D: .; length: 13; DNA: TGTGCCAGCACCCAAGGACGGTTATATGGCTACACCTTC; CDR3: CASTQGRLYGYTF
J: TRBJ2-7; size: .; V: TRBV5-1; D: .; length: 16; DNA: TGCGCCAGCAGCCCAGGAACAGGAAGAAGCTCCTACGAGCAGTACTTC; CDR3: CASSPGTGRSSYEQYF
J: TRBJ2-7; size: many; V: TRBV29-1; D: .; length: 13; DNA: TGCAGCGTTGTGTCGGGGCGATCCTACGAGCAGTACTTC; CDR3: CSVVSGRSYEQYF
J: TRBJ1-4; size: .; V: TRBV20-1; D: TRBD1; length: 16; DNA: TGCAGTGCACCACCGTTAGAGGGGACAGCTAATGAAAAACTGTTTTTT; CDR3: CSAPPLEGTANEKLFF
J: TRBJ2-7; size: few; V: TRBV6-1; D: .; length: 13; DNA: TGTGCCAGCAGTGAAGTGGGAGCGATCGAGCAGTACTTC; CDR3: CASSEVGAIEQYF
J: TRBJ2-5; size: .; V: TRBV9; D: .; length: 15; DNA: TGTGCCAGCAGCGTAGGCCCGACAGGACAAGAGACCCAGTACTTC; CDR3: CASSVGPTGQETQYF
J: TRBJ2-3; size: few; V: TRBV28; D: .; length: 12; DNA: TGTGCCAGCAGTTTGTCCCCCTATACGCAGTATTTT; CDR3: CASSLSPYTQYF
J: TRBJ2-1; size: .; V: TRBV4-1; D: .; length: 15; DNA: TGCGCCAGCAGCCAAGAGAGGGACGGTTACAATGAGCAGTTCTTC; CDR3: CASSQERDGYNEQFF
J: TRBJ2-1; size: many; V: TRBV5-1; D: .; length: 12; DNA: TGCGCCAGCACCCCGGGGGCGGATGAGCAGTTCTTC; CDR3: CASTPGADEQFF
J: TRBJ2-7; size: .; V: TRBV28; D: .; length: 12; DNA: TGTGCCAGCAGACGGACAGTCTACGAGCAGTACTTC; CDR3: CASRRTVYEQYF
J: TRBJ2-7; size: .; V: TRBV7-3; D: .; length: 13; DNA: TGTGCCAGCAGCCGTTGGGGCGCGGGCGAGCAGTACTTC; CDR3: CASSRWGAGEQYF
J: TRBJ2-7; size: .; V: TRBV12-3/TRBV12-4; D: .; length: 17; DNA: TGTGCCAGCAGTTTGACCCACGGGACGGTGAGCTCCTACGAGCAGTACTTC; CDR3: CASSLTHGTVSSYEQYF
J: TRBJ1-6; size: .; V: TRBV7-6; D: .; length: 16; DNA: TGTGCCAGCAGTTCCTCCTCGGGACAATATAATTCACCCCTCCACTTT; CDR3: CASSSSSGQYNSPLHF
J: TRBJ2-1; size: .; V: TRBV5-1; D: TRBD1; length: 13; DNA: TGCGCCAGCAGCTGGCAGGGGGCGAATGAGCAGTTCTTC; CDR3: CASSWQGANEQFF
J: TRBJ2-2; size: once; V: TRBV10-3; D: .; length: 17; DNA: TGTGCCATCAACGGAGGTCAAGGCATCCAGAACACCGGGGAGCTGTTTTTT; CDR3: CAINGGQGIQNTGELFF
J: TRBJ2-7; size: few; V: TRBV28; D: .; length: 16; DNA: TGTGCCAGCAGTTTACCCCGGCTGGCGGGGACCTACGAGCAGTACTTC; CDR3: CASSLPRLAGTYEQYF
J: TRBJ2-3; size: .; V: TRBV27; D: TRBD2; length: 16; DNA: TGTGCCAGCAGTTTCACCGGGACTAGCTTCCCAGATACGCAGTATTTT; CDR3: CASSFTGTSFPDTQYF
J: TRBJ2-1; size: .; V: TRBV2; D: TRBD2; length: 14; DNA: TGTGCCAGCACCGGGACTAGCAGTTCTAATGAGCAGTTCTTC; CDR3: CASTGTSSSNEQFF
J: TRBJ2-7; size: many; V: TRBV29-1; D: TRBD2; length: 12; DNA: TGCAGCGGTTTAGCGGGAGATAGAGAGCAGTACTTC; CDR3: CSGLAGDREQYF
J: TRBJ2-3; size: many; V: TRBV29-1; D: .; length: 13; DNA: TGCAGCGTTGACGACACGTCCACAGATACGCAGTATTTT; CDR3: CSVDDTSTDTQYF
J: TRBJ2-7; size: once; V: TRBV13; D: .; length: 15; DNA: TGTGCCAGCAGCTCCCTCCCGCAGGACAACTACGAGCAGTACTTC; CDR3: CASSSLPQDNYEQYF
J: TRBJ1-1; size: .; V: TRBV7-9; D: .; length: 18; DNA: TGTGCCAGCAGCTTAGAACGGGGGAAAGCAGGCCCGTTTCTTGAGGCTTTCTTT; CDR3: CASSLERGKAGPFLEAFF
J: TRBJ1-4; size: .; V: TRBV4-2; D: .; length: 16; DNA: TGTGCCAGCAGCCAAGATGGGGGACGGATGTATGAAAAACTGTTTTTT; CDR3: CASSQDGGRMYEKLFF
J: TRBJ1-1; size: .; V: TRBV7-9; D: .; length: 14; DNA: TGTGCCAGCAGCGGGGGGGGAGTGGGGACTGAAGCTTTCTTT; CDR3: CASSGGGVGTEAFF
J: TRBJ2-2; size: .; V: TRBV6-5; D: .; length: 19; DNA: TGTGCCAGCAGTTACTCGATAAGACCCCCGGCTGCGAACACCGGGGAGCTGTTTTTT; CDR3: CASSYSIRPPAANTGELFF